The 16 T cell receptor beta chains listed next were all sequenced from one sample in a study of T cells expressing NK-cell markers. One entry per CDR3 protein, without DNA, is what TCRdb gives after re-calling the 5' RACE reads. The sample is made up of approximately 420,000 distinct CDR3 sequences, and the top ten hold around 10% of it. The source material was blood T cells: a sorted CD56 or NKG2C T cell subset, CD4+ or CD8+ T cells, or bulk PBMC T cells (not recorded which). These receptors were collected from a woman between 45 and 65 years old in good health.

The CDR3 region is CSGGDTSEGYTF. The V gene is TRBV29-1, the J gene TRBJ1-2; TCRdb indicates TRBD1, and absent DNA this call remains unverified. The CDR3 loop spans 12 amino acids. Germline-derived CDR1 and CDR2 are SQVTM and ANQGSEA. Full variable domain (missing parts from reference TRBV29-1 and TRBJ1-2): SAVISQKPSRDICQRGTSLTIQCQVDSQVTMMFWYRQQPGQSLTLIATANQGSEATYESGFVIDKFPISRPNLTFSTLTVSNMSPEDSSIYLCSGGDTSEGYTFGSGTRLTVV.

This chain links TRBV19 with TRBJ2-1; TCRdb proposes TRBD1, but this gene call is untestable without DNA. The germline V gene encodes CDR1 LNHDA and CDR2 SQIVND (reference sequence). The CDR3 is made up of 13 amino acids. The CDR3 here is CASSNRGRGEQFF. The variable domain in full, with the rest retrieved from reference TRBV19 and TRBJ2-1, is DGGITQSPKYLFRKEGQNVTLSCEQNLNHDAMYWYRQDPGQGLRLIYYSQIVNDFQKGDIAEGYSVSREKKESFPLTVTSAQKNPTAFYLCASSNRGRGEQFFGPGTRLTVL.

CDR3: CASSTGARPGELFF. The chain is built from TRBV7-3 and TRBJ2-2; TCRdb names TRBD1, which stays unverified in the absence of DNA. Germline values: CDR1 SGHTA, CDR2 FQGTGA. CDR3 size: 14 residues.

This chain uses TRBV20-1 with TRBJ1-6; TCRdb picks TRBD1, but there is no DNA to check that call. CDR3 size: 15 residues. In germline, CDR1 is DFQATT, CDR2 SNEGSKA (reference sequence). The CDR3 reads CSAETRDRENSPLHF.

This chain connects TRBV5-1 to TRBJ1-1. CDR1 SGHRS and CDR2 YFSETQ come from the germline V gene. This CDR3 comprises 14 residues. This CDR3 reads CASSRDGGDTEAFF.

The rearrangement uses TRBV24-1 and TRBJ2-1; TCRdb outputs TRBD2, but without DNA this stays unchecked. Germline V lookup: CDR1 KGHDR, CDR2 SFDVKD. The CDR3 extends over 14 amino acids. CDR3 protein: CATSESGVYNEQFF.

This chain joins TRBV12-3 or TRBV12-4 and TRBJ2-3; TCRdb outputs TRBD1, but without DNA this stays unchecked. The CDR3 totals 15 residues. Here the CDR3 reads CASIPTGLPPDTQYF.

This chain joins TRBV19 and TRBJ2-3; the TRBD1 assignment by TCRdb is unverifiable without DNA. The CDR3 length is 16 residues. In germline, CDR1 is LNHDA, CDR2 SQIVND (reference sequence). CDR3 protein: CASSADLAGATDTQYF.

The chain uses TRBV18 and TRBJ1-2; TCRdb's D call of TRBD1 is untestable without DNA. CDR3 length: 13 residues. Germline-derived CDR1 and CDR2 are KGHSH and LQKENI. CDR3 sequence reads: CASSPDRFYGYTF.

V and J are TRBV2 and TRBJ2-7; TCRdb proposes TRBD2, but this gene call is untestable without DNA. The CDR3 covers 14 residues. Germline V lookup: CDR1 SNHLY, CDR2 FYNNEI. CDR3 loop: CASSQLGTYYEQYF. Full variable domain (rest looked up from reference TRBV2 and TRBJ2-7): EPEVTQTPSHQVTQMGQEVILRCVPISNHLYFYWYRQILGQKVEFLVSFYNNEISEKSEIFDDQFSVERPDGSNFTLKIRSTKLEDSAMYFCASSQLGTYYEQYFGPGTRLTVT.

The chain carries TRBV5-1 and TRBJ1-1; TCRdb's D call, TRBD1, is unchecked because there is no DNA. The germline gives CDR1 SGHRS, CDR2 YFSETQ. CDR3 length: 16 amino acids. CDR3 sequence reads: CASSYVGQGPNTEAFF.

The chain's CDR3 is CASQGQSSYEQYF. The J gene is TRBJ2-7, the V gene TRBV10-3; TCRdb's assignment of TRBD1 cannot be checked, as there is no DNA. The CDR3 is 13 residues long. The germline gives CDR1 ENHRY, CDR2 SYGVKD.

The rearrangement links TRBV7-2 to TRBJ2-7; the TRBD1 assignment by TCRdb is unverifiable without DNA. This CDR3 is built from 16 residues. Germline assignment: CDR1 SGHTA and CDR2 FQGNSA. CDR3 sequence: CASSQDRLRPSYEQYF.

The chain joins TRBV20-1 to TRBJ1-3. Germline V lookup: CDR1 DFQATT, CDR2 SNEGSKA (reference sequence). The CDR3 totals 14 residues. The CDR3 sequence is CSALRQNSGNTIYF.

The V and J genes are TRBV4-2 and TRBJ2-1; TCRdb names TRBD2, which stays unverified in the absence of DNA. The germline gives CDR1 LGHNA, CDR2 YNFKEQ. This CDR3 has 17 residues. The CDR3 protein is CASSQGLAGVESNEQFF.

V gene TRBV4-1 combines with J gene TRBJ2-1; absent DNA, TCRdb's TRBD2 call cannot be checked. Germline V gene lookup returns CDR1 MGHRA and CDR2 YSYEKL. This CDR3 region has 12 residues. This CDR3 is CASSPPRDEQFF.